The text below deals with one TCR beta chain. What it binds is unknown. DNA loading was fixed at 350 ng for all bulk PBMC samples. Data came from immunoSEQ multiplex PCR; TCRdb stores just in-frame clones and leaves some out. This table has fewer than 15,000 clones, around 86% appearing once. The data stem from a study of blood T cell dynamics during melanoma immunotherapy. Study observations and caveats: At W3, later disease-control patients showed bifurcated PBMC repertoire changes, unlike progressors.

Looked up from germline, CDR1 is SQVTM and CDR2 is ANQGSEA. CDR3 length: 14 residues. Trimming shortened V by 2 bases and J by 4 bases, and 11 bases separated the two germline ends. Indicated time point: week 3, after first cycle of checkpoint inhibitor. Samples come from before therapy and from week 3 after the first blockade cycle. Disease control meant complete response, partial response or stable disease at 12 weeks. The receptor was derived from a human donor with melanoma. Sequences were derived from blood, sampled from a patient treated with checkpoint blockade. This chain uses TRBV29-1 with TRBJ2-2; D remains unclear. The CDR3 is CSVEFRVGTGELFF. CDR3 in DNA: TGCAGCGTTGAATTTAGGGTTGGCACCGGGGAGCTGTTTTTT.